This entry is about one T cell receptor (beta chain). The CDR3 loop spans 14 amino acids. CDR1 is MNHEY and CDR2 is SVGAGI in the germline V gene. These data are taken from a study of T cells expressing NK-cell markers. Turning to the study itself: Repertoires of TCR beta were obtained from T cells sorted as CD3+CD56+NKG2C+, CD3+CD56+NKG2C- and CD3+CD56-NKG2C+.

No DNA is given; TCRdb re-called the 5' RACE reads and lists each CDR3 protein once. The clone table shows some 600,000 distinct CDR3 sequences, with the ten largest holding under 4.5%. This TCR was recovered from a man between 18 and 35 years old in good health. The sequenced material came from blood T cells: a sorted CD56 or NKG2C T cell subset, CD4+ or CD8+ T cells, or bulk PBMC T cells (not recorded which). This chain joins TRBV6-5 and TRBJ1-5. The CDR3 region is CASRYSTESMPQHF.